Below, 4 T cell receptor beta chains from the same sample are listed, as sequenced in a study of human T cells and chemical hapten exposure. Indicated time point: patch test 2, 6 weeks after DPC sensitization. Treatment meaning: therapeutic diphenylcyclopropenone sensitization with weekly scalp DPC. Each CDR3 protein gets one entry after TCRdb re-called the RACE reads with MiXCR. The table has about 89,000 distinct CDR3 sequences, 9.5% to 11% seen once. The sequencing here drew on whole blood, taken in connection with sensitization to the hapten diphenylcyclopropenone (DPC). The receptors come from a man aged 40-50 years with alopecia areata. Some clones in this sample may be carry-over from other donors' samples.

This clonotype was seen a handful of times. The CDR3 region has the DNA TGTGCCAGCAGCCCCAGCGGGACGTATCAAGAGACCCAGTACTTC. It yields the protein CASSPSGTYQETQYF. This chain joins TRBV9 and TRBJ2-5; TRBD2 agrees at 7 bases. The ends lost 4 bases at V and 2 bases at J; junction bases unmatched: 8. CDR3 length equals 15 residues. Germline V CDR1 and CDR2: SGDLS, YYNGEE.

The CDR3 DNA sequence: TGTGCCAGCAGCCCTCATGGGGTCCGGGGGTATTTT. Translating gives CASSPHGVRGYF. The chain employs TRBV7-2 and TRBJ2-3; maybe TRBD2 (5 bases). Trimming removed 5 bases at V and 14 bases at J, with 17 bases between. Germline V CDR1 and CDR2: SGHTA, FQGNSA. This CDR3 has 12 residues.

This clonotype was detected ten times or more. The chain couples TRBV9 to TRBJ2-1; weak D call: TRBD2 (6 bases). CDR3 size: 16 residues. Trimming took 4 bases from V and 3 from J, leaving 17 bases between them. CDR1 and CDR2 from the germline V gene are SGDLS and YYNGEE. This chain's CDR3 is CASSPGELAGYNEQFF. The CDR3 bases are TGTGCCAGCAGCCCTGGCGAACTAGCCGGCTACAATGAGCAGTTCTTC.

The V call is TRBV20-1, the J call TRBJ2-3; 12 bases line up with TRBD2. The CDR3 runs to 15 residues. Germline loops: CDR1 DFQATT, CDR2 SNEGSKA (reference sequence). Trimming removed 6 bases from V and 4 bases from J; junction bases left unmatched: 8. The CDR3 spells CSASRLAGVPDTQYF. As DNA, the CDR3 is TGCAGTGCCAGCCGACTAGCGGGAGTTCCAGATACGCAGTATTTT.